Shown below are 3 T cell receptor beta chains from a single sample sequenced in a study of T cells expressing NK-cell markers. TCRdb reanalyzed the 5' RACE reads and collapses them to one entry per CDR3 protein, without DNA. This sample's clone table lists 250,000 or so distinct CDR3 sequences. Sequencing input: blood T cells: a sorted CD56 or NKG2C T cell subset, CD4+ or CD8+ T cells, or bulk PBMC T cells (not recorded which). These receptors all come from a woman aged 18 to 75 in good health.

The rearrangement links TRBV11-2 to TRBJ1-3. Looked up from germline, CDR1 is SGHAT and CDR2 is FQNNGV. The CDR3 extends over 15 amino acids. Here the CDR3 reads CASSWTQGSGNTIYF.

This chain joins TRBV7-3 and TRBJ2-1. The CDR3 length is 13 residues. Germline V gene sequence: CDR1 SGHTA, CDR2 FQGTGA. CDR3 loop: CASSLSQDNEQFF.

The chain recombines TRBV10-2 with TRBJ1-1; TCRdb's assignment of TRBD1 cannot be checked, as there is no DNA. The CDR3 has 13 residues. Per germline, CDR1 WSHSY and CDR2 SAAADI. The chain's CDR3 is CASSTGGRNQAFF.